Listed below are T cell receptor beta chains from one sample, sequenced in a study of blood T cell repertoires in COVID-19. Using immunoSEQ multiplex PCR, the repertoire was profiled, and TCRdb retains in-frame clones only, with some absent. Here the sample spans tens of thousands of clones, around nine tenths being singletons. The sequenced sample was peripheral blood. These receptors all stem from a man in his 60s with COVID-19, enrolled during active disease. The CDR3 runs from the conserved cysteine through the conserved F or W. D genes are given only for firm matches. Only part of the rows carry a size: once, few, many, or a class if the clone is expanded.

clone size	V gene	D gene	J gene	CDR3 length	CDR3 DNA	CDR3 protein
-	TRBV30	-	TRBJ2-1	12	TGTGCCTTACAGGGTCCGAGAAATGAGCAGTTCTTC	CALQGPRNEQFF
-	TRBV4-1	TRBD1	TRBJ1-6	16	TGCGCCAGCAGCCCAACCGGGACAGGGATAAATTCACCCCTCCACTTT	CASSPTGTGINSPLHF
-	TRBV7-9	-	TRBJ1-3	12	TGTGCCAGCAGCCTGTCTGGAAACACCATATATTTT	CASSLSGNTIYF
-	TRBV12-5	-	TRBJ1-5	15	TGTGCTAGTGGTCTGAGGGGGGGCGCTGAACAGCCCCAGCATTTT	CASGLRGGAEQPQHF
-	TRBV4-1	-	TRBJ2-1	17	TGCGCCAGCAGCCAAGAGTGGCGGGTTGAATCCTACAATGAGCAGTTCTTC	CASSQEWRVESYNEQFF
-	TRBV12-5	-	TRBJ2-1	15	TGTGCTAGTGGCTTAGGCGGAAGCCCCCACAATGAGCAGTTCTTC	CASGLGGSPHNEQFF
-	TRBV7-2	-	TRBJ2-7	13	TGTGCCAGCAGGGTACAGGGCTCCTACGAGCAGTACTTC	CASRVQGSYEQYF
-	TRBV6-2/TRBV6-3	TRBD1	TRBJ1-1	15	TGTGCCAGCAGTGGGGGACAGTTCATAGACACTGAAGCTTTCTTT	CASSGGQFIDTEAFF
-	TRBV10-3	-	TRBJ1-1	15	TGTGCCATTAAACCCCGGGAGAGTGGGGACACTGAAGCTTTCTTT	CAIKPRESGDTEAFF
-	TRBV12-3/TRBV12-4	-	TRBJ2-1	13	TGTGCCAGCAGTTTAGACGATTGGGGCGAGCAGTTCTTC	CASSLDDWGEQFF
-	TRBV19	TRBD2	TRBJ2-1	14	TGTGCCATTTCCGGGACTAGCGGGAGTAATGAGCAGTTCTTC	CAISGTSGSNEQFF
once	TRBV9	TRBD2	TRBJ2-1	17	TGTGCCAGCAGCCCACGGACTAGCGGGATGGGCCACAATGAGCAGTTCTTC	CASSPRTSGMGHNEQFF
-	TRBV19	-	TRBJ1-2	13	TGTGCCAGTAGTATAAAAGGGGCCTACGGCTACACCTTC	CASSIKGAYGYTF
-	TRBV30	-	TRBJ2-5	14	TGTGCCTGGAGTGTTAAAGGAGATGGGGAGACCCAGTACTTC	CAWSVKGDGETQYF
-	TRBV5-4	TRBD1	TRBJ2-7	13	TGTGCCAGCAGCGCGGGACAGGGCTACGAGCAGTACTTC	CASSAGQGYEQYF
-	TRBV5-4	-	TRBJ2-1	14	TGTGCCAGCAGCCAGGGGAGCTCCTACAATGAGCAGTTCTTC	CASSQGSSYNEQFF
-	TRBV10-3	TRBD1	TRBJ1-4	13	TGTGCCACCGGGACAGCTCCTAATGAAAAACTGTTTTTT	CATGTAPNEKLFF
-	TRBV19	-	TRBJ1-4	13	TGTGCCAGTAGTCAGGGCGGAAATGAAAAACTGTTTTTT	CASSQGGNEKLFF
-	TRBV5-1	TRBD2	TRBJ2-7	14	TGCGCCAGCAGCTCCTCGGGGGGATGGTACGAGCAGTACTTC	CASSSSGGWYEQYF
-	TRBV19	TRBD1	TRBJ1-4	16	TGTGCCAGTAGTATCGGTCGGACAGGGTTTAATGAAAAACTGTTTTTT	CASSIGRTGFNEKLFF
-	TRBV28	TRBD1	TRBJ1-5	18	TGTGCCAGCAATCACCGGGACAGGGGTCGGGCGGGCAATCAGCCCCAGCATTTT	CASNHRDRGRAGNQPQHF
-	TRBV6-6	TRBD1	TRBJ1-3	18	TGTGCCAGCAGTCCGGTGGGTGACAGGGCCAACTCTGGAAACACCATATATTTT	CASSPVGDRANSGNTIYF
-	TRBV6-5	TRBD1	TRBJ1-2	13	TGTGCCAGCAGTCCGCCTTCACAGGGGGCCTGCACCTTC	CASSPPSQGACTF
-	TRBV6-5	-	TRBJ1-1	13	TGTGCCAGCAGGCTACAGGTGAACACTGAAGCTTTCTTT	CASRLQVNTEAFF
-	TRBV27	-	TRBJ2-1	13	TGTGCCAGCAGTTTAGGGCTAAACAATGAGCAGTTCTTC	CASSLGLNNEQFF
-	TRBV30	-	TRBJ2-5	12	TGTGCCTGGAGTCGATTCAGGGAGACCCAGTACTTC	CAWSRFRETQYF
-	TRBV6-5	-	TRBJ1-5	15	TGTGCCAGCACGGGGGGGAGGTTAGGCAATCAGCCCCAGCATTTT	CASTGGRLGNQPQHF
-	TRBV5-6	-	TRBJ1-1	12	TGTGCCAGCAGTCGCCCATCCTATGAAGCTTTCTTT	CASSRPSYEAFF
-	TRBV9	TRBD1	TRBJ2-7	17	TGTGCCAGCAGCGTAGGGACAGGTGCTACGAGCTTGAGTGAGCAGTACTTC	CASSVGTGATSLSEQYF
-	TRBV5-1	-	TRBJ2-3	16	TGCGCCAGCAGCTCTACACAGGGCCGGGGCACAGATACGCAGTATTTT	CASSSTQGRGTDTQYF
-	TRBV5-1	TRBD2	TRBJ2-7	17	TGCGCCAGCAGCTTACCGGGACTAGCGGACCGATCCTACGAGCAGTACTTC	CASSLPGLADRSYEQYF